This T cell receptor beta chain is drawn from a study listed by TCRdb under 2016. This clonotype was counted many times. Its antigen is unknown. Nothing much larger sits one base from this clone, and base qualities are not available. Receptor amplification or capture employed RT-PCR. Sequencing was performed on an Illumina MiSeq. The public sequencing data were trimmed at Q25 with fastp and processed into clonotypes with MiXCR by TCRdb, which kept only in-frame beta chains. Rows are unified per CDR3 protein, each entry keeping the most common DNA and genes. For this sample there are fewer than 800,000 distinct CDR3 sequences; about 14% appear just once. The ten largest clones add up to roughly 4% of the sample. CDR1 and CDR2 (MNHEY, SVGEGT) derive from the germline V gene. Counted from cysteine to phenylalanine, this CDR3 has 14 amino acids. Just CDR3 DNA is preserved here, 42 bases in frame from base 1. Trimming takes 0 bases from V and 10 bases from J, and the germline ends sit 15 bases apart.

The TCR sequence derives from a female donor in good health, serving as a healthy control. This receptor chain uses TRBV6-2 or TRBV6-3 and TRBJ1-2; TRBD1 is a possible D gene, resting on 5 matching bases. Specimen: memory CD4+ T cells from blood. At the DNA level, the sequence is TGTGCCAGCAGTTACTCGACGACAGCCTCCTTCTACACCTTC. It is translated as CASSYSTTASFYTF.